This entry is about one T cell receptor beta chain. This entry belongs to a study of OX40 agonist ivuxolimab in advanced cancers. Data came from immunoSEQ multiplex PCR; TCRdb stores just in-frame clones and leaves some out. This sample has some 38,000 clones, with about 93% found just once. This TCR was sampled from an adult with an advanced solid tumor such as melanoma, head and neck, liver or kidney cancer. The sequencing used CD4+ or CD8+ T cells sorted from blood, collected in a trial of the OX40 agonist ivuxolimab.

CDR3: CASSQESAPDTQYF. The CDR3 coding sequence is TGCGCCAGCAGCCAAGAGTCGGCCCCAGATACGCAGTATTTT. V usage is TRBV4-1 and J usage is TRBJ2-3, with no clear D. Between the trimmed V and J ends, which lost 0 bases and 4 bases, there was a span of 8 bases. Germline assignment: CDR1 MGHRA and CDR2 YSYEKL. There are 14 residues in the CDR3.